The source of this T cell receptor beta chain is a study of cytomegalovirus exposure and HLA in healthy donors (dated by TCRdb to the late 2010s). Concerning the study at large: According to a later analysis, the approximately 130 validation repertoires were produced on the same platform as the 600 to 850 repertoires of the first cohort. The study was designed to test whether signatures of past pathogen exposure could be identified by cataloging public T cell receptors. To predict cytomegalovirus infection status, the study combined high-throughput TCR immunosequencing, statistical association of individual TCRs with disease status, and machine learning. A separate validation cohort of 100 to 150 different subjects was used in addition to the approximately 610-subject first cohort.

Study-wide findings and limitations: Most TCR sequences were seen in very few donors, while some public TCRs were found in many individuals. A few of the identified cytomegalovirus-associated TCR beta chains were confirmed in vitro to be specific for cytomegalovirus antigens. A later analysis had no HLA typing for the validation cohort, so co-occurrence there was scored across all 120 repertoires. According to the authors, the approach could potentially be generalized to other disease states and immunological phenotypes. Of the cluster scores, roughly 93% were above 0 in a later analysis, which found that TCRs clustered in the first cohort also tended to co-occur in the 95 to 150 validation repertoires. In both the original and validation cohorts, the classifier was reported to diagnose cytomegalovirus status with high specificity and sensitivity. In the study, about 150 TCR beta chains were listed as associated with cytomegalovirus.

In the case of this clone: Its antigen specificity is not known. No much larger clone is present one base from it, and per-base qualities are unavailable.

The library was made by the immunoSEQ multiplex PCR assay. From the authors' description of their analysis: A statistical classification framework was developed to diagnose cytomegalovirus status using the catalog of TCR beta chain sequences. TCRdb carries this immuneACCESS record with in-frame sequences only. Its versions omit some clonotypes, under half of them owing to an unresolved V gene in the studies checked, with the rest unexplained. V and J calls plus clone size are reproduced from that table; the DNA served to infer D and trimming. In all, the sample holds about 280,000 clones, and approximately 87% of those were seen once. Of the sample, about 0.99% is held by the ten largest clones. The CDR3 holds 15 amino acids from the cysteine to the phenylalanine. This entry keeps only the CDR3 DNA: 45 bases, framed from base 1. In the germline V gene (reference sequence), CDR1 corresponds to SEHNR and CDR2 to FQNEAQ. Cut back by 4 bases and 4 bases, the V and J ends lie 15 bases apart.

The donors were included in the validation cohort of 130 or so subjects, a group kept apart from the approximately 670-subject first cohort. The sample taken for sequencing was PBMCs. The chain employs TRBV7-9 and TRBJ2-3, with TRBD2 as a weak D call on 6 bases. The receptor's source is a woman between 18 and 29 years old in good health and CMV-seronegative. The CDR3 amino acid sequence is: CASSSGGDPADTQYF. The DNA is TGTGCCAGCAGCTCCGGGGGAGATCCTGCAGATACGCAGTATTTT.